Each of the 17 T cell receptor beta chains below was sequenced from the same sample in a study of breast tumors, draining lymph nodes, adjacent tissues. TCRdb independently ran MiXCR on the multiplex PCR reads; one entry per CDR3 protein. The sample has approximately 28,000 distinct CDR3 sequences, approximately 63% seen once; the top ten hold over 15%. Specimen: breast tumor tissue. These receptor sequences come from a female donor with breast cancer. Some clones in this sample may be carry-over from other donors' samples.

In this sample, this clonotype turned up a few times. The chain carries TRBV15 and TRBJ1-2; D remains ambiguous. CDR1 is LNHNV, CDR2 YYDKDF, per germline (reference sequence). Trimming shortened V by 1 base and J by 5 bases, and 14 bases separated the two germline ends. The CDR3 is made up of 15 amino acids. CDR3 residues: CATSRGGSLYYGYTF. The CDR3 nucleotides are TGTGCCACCAGCAGAGGAGGGTCACTTTATTATGGCTACACCTTC.

The rearrangement joins TRBV7-8 to TRBJ1-6, with TRBD1 matching over 7 bases. Trimming cost V 1 base and J 7 bases; bases outside gene matches: 7. The length of the CDR3 is 16 residues. Per germline, CDR1 SGHVS and CDR2 FQNEAQ. The CDR3 region is CASSLGAGGRNSPLHF. The CDR3 region has the DNA TGTGCCAGCAGCTTAGGGGCAGGGGGAAGGAATTCACCCCTCCACTTT.

This sequence joins TRBV20-1 and TRBJ2-7; D call uncertain. This CDR3 is built from 13 residues. In germline, CDR1 is DFQATT, CDR2 SNEGSKA (reference sequence). Trimming shortened V by 0 bases and J by 4 bases, and 10 bases separated the two germline ends. The CDR3 DNA reads as TGCAGTGCTAGAGATGGTGGGGATTACGAGCAGTACTTC. Residues: CSARDGGDYEQYF.

The chain recombines TRBV9 with TRBJ1-1, with a possible D match to TRBD1 (5 bases). The germline V gene has CDR1 SGDLS and CDR2 YYNGEE. The CDR3 loop spans 12 amino acids. V was pared by 5 bases and J by 6 bases, with 11 bases between. The CDR3 sequence is CASSARGAEAFF. DNA for the CDR3: TGTGCCAGCAGTGCTAGGGGAGCTGAAGCTTTCTTT. Looking up the rest from reference TRBV9 and TRBJ1-1 gives the full variable domain: DSGVTQTPKHLITATGQRVTLRCSPRSGDLSVYWYQQSLDQGLQFLIQYYNGEERAKGNILERFSAQQFPDLHSELNLSSLELGDSALYFCASSARGAEAFFGQGTRLTVV.

To note about this clonotype: The conserved phenylalanine or tryptophan is not found at the CDR3 terminus, so this likely reflects a read error. Because the CDR3's place on the DNA is in doubt, the DNA is left out and the CDR3 is given as listed by TCRdb. This rearrangement joins TRBV20-1 to TRBJ2-3; the table's D call of TRBD2 was not tested on the DNA. With termini counted, the CDR3 has 14 amino acids. Germline-derived CDR1 and CDR2 are DFQATT and SNEGSKA (reference sequence). CDR3 protein: CSAMWTSGRPPPIN.

This clonotype was detected once. This chain uses TRBV7-6 with TRBJ1-2; 8 bases align to TRBD1. The CDR3 extends over 15 amino acids. V dropped 5 bases and J dropped 7; count of bases not matched to a gene: 12. Germline V gene data show CDR1 as SGHVS and CDR2 as FNYEAQ. CDR3 bases: TGTGCCAGCAGCAAACTAGGACAGGGACCTGGTGGCTACACCTTC. It translates to CASSKLGQGPGGYTF.

This clonotype was seen many times. The DNA for the CDR3 is TGCAGCGTTGTTTACTACTTAGGGGAGGATGAGCAGTTCTTC. Protein sequence: CSVVYYLGEDEQFF. This sequence joins TRBV29-1 and TRBJ2-1; tentative D call: TRBD2 (6 bases). V lost 4 bases to trimming and J lost 8 bases, with 18 bases between them. This CDR3 has 14 residues. CDR1 SQVTM and CDR2 ANQGSEA come from the germline V gene.

Judged by abundance, this clonotype is medium-sized (0.01 to 0.1%). CDR3: CASSVAGGGGYEQYF. The CDR3 nucleotides read TGCGCCAGCAGCGTAGCGGGAGGTGGGGGCTACGAGCAGTACTTC. The chain joins TRBV5-1 to TRBJ2-7, with TRBD2 matching over 10 bases. After removal of 4 bases from V and 3 bases from J, the junction contained 7 bases not matched to a gene. Germline CDR1 and CDR2: SGHRS and YFSETQ. The CDR3 spans 15 residues. Based on the CDR3 plus reference TRBV5-1 and TRBJ2-7, the full variable domain is KAGVTQTPRYLIKTRGQQVTLSCSPISGHRSVSWYQQTPGQGLQFLFEYFSETQRNKGNFPGRFSGRQFSNSRSEMNVSTLELGDSALYLCASSVAGGGGYEQYFGPGTRLTVT.

This chain joins TRBV2 and TRBJ1-6; possible D gene TRBD1, 6 bases. Trimming shortened V by 9 bases and J by 0 bases, and 9 bases separated the two germline ends. CDR1 and CDR2 (germline): SNHLY, FYNNEI. CDR3 length: 14 residues. The CDR3 loop is CASAGDSYNSPLHF. The CDR3 DNA sequence: TGTGCCAGTGCAGGGGACTCCTATAATTCACCCCTCCACTTT.

This clonotype was seen many times. CDR3 protein: CASSQVSYEQYF. The CDR3 bases are TGTGCCAGCAGCCAAGTATCTTACGAGCAGTACTTC. The chain combines TRBV3-1 with TRBJ2-7; D uncertain. V lost 1 base and J 4 bases, leaving 5 bases between the germline ends. CDR1 LGHDT and CDR2 YNNKEL come from the germline V gene (reference sequence). There are 12 residues in the CDR3.

The rearrangement joins TRBV4-3 to TRBJ2-3, with 8 bases lining up with TRBD2. V shed 4 bases and J 0 bases; nucleotides not matched to a gene: 3. The V gene's germline CDR1 is LGHNA and CDR2 YSLEER. The CDR3 spans 15 residues. This CDR3 is CASSPTSGSTDTQYF. CDR3 bases: TGCGCCAGCAGCCCCACTAGCGGTAGCACAGATACGCAGTATTTT.

The chain employs TRBV7-3 and TRBJ2-5; 8 positions match TRBD1. Germline V CDR1 and CDR2: SGHTA, FQGTGA. This CDR3 contains 14 residues. Trimming cost V 1 base and J 5 bases; bases outside gene matches: 3. The CDR3: CASSLNRGWETQYF. The CDR3 DNA reads as TGTGCCAGCAGCTTAAACAGGGGGTGGGAGACCCAGTACTTC.

Note on this clonotype: The junction does not match germline at one end; this may be a read error. The chain has TRBV2 and TRBJ1-2; D uncertain. The germline V gene encodes CDR1 SNHLY and CDR2 FYNNEI. The CDR3 consists of 13 residues. The CDR3 sequence: CASSEAKAGANGF. The CDR3 coding sequence is TGTGCCAGCAGTGAAGCGAAGGCGGGCGCCAACGGGTTC.

Within the sample, this clonotype is medium-sized. This sequence joins TRBV24-1 and TRBJ2-3; 7 bases are shared with TRBD1. This CDR3 comprises 15 residues. CDR1 KGHDR and CDR2 SFDVKD come from the germline V gene. Losses at the gene ends were 4 bases for V and 2 bases for J; bases not matched to a gene: 5. Written as DNA, the CDR3 is TGTGCCACCAGTGACCGCGGACAGGCCACAGATACGCAGTATTTT. Its translation is CATSDRGQATDTQYF.

The gene calls are TRBV28 and TRBJ1-3, with TRBD1 as a possible D gene (5 bases). The ends were cut back, 3 bases at V and 5 bases at J, with 14 bases in the middle. The CDR3 loop spans 15 amino acids. Germline V gene lookup returns CDR1 MDHEN and CDR2 SYDVKM. CDR3 sequence reads: CASSLLGGARNTIYF. CDR3 nucleotides: TGTGCCAGCAGTTTGCTCGGTGGGGCCAGAAACACCATATATTTT. Using reference TRBV28 and TRBJ1-3 for the parts outside the CDR3, the full variable domain is DVKVTQSSRYLVKRTGEKVFLECVQDMDHENMFWYRQDPGLGLRLIYFSYDVKMKEKGDIPEGYSVSREKKERFSLILESASTNQTSMYLCASSLLGGARNTIYFGEGSWLTVV.

This clonotype appeared a few times. This chain joins TRBV15 and TRBJ2-5, with no clear D. The V end lost 1 base, the J end lost 4 bases, and 10 bases lay between the germline ends. The CDR3 consists of 14 residues. In germline, CDR1 is LNHNV, CDR2 YYDKDF (reference sequence). CDR3 region: CATSRVQVLETQYF. The CDR3 nucleotides are TGTGCCACCAGCAGAGTGCAGGTGTTAGAGACCCAGTACTTC.

The genes are TRBV20-1 and TRBJ2-4; TRBD2 might be the D (5 bases). Per germline, CDR1 DFQATT and CDR2 SNEGSKA (reference sequence). V gave up 3 bases and J gave up 6 bases, with 12 bases separating them. The CDR3 spans 13 residues. The CDR3: CSASGGPRNIQYF. The CDR3 nucleotides read TGCAGTGCTAGTGGAGGACCGAGAAACATTCAGTACTTC.